The clone carrying this T cell receptor (beta chain) has just a few counts. This entry comes from a study of blood T cell repertoires in COVID-19. Study overall: T cells, B-cell-depleted T cells, or PBMCs provided the cDNA or gDNA that served as material.

The V and J ends lost 11 bases and 2 bases respectively, with 13 bases between them. Germline-derived CDR1 and CDR2 are SGHTA and FQGNSA. This CDR3 contains 13 residues. TCRdb's table, derived via immunoSEQ multiplex PCR, lists solely in-frame clones and lacks some. The table has fewer than 55,000 clones, about 82% seen once. J is TRBJ1-3 and V is TRBV7-2; D remains ambiguous. The sample comprised peripheral blood. The TCR was taken from a woman aged 55-70 years with acute or convalescent COVID-19. The CDR3 nucleotides read TGTGCCTCCTCGGAGCGTCCTGGAAACACCATATATTTT. Its protein product is CASSERPGNTIYF.